This TCR beta chain was identified during a study of T cell repertoires in ileal Crohn's disease. Background on the study: Less than 40% were active smokers at surgery; median disease duration was nearly eight years. Overall study findings and caveats: Active smokers at surgery had more clonal expansions than non-smokers.

There are a few counts of this clone. Its antigen is as yet unknown. TCRdb's copy holds only in-frame clones and misses some; the assay was immunoSEQ multiplex PCR. This table has 7,000 or so clones, 74% appearing once. Time point specified: proximal margin of the surgical specimen (macroscopically non-inflamed). The germline gives CDR1 MNHNY, CDR2 SVGAGI (reference sequence). V dropped 5 bases and J dropped 5 bases, with 19 bases sitting between them. This CDR3 is built from 16 residues. Material: ileal tissue. This receptor was identified in an adult with Crohn's disease. V usage is TRBV6-6 and J usage is TRBJ2-1; D is possibly TRBD2 (7 bases). CDR3 nucleotide sequence: TGTGCCAGCAGTCCCTCGGTGGGGGGGCGTCACAATGAGCAGTTCTTC. Amino acid sequence: CASSPSVGGRHNEQFF.